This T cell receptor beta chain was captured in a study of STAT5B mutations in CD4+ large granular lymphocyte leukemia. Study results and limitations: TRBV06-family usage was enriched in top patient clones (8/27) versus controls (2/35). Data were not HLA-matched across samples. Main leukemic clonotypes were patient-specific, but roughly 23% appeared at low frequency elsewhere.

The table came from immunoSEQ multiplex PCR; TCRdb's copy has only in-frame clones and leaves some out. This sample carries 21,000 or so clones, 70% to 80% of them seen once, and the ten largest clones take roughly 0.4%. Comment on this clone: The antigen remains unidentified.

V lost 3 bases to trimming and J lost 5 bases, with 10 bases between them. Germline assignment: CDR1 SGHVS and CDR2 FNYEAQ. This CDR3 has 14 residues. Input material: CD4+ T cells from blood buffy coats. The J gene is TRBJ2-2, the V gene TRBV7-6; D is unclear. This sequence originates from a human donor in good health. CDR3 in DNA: TGTGCCAGCAGCTTCTCCGTTGGAACCGGGGAGCTGTTTTTT. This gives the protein CASSFSVGTGELFF.